Listed below are T cell receptor beta chains from one sample, sequenced in a study of beta chain features in type 1 diabetes. The table came from immunoSEQ multiplex PCR; TCRdb's copy has only in-frame clones and leaves some out. This sample has under 150,000 clones; 40% to 55% occur once, and the top ten carry roughly 0.4%. Input material: Tregs from blood. Source of these receptors: a man between 18 and 35 years old in good health. Each CDR3 is given with its conserved first and last residue.

V gene	J gene	CDR3 protein
TRBV19	TRBJ1-1	CASSDPGWDTEAFF
TRBV19	TRBJ2-4	CASRLSRDRGRNIQYF
TRBV11-2	TRBJ2-3	CASTPSGSFTDTQYF
TRBV7-9	TRBJ1-1	CASSASRGMNTEAFF
TRBV28	TRBJ1-4	CASSQFLGQGNEKLFF
TRBV28	TRBJ1-5	CATRQGNQPQHF
TRBV5-4	TRBJ2-1	CASSLDFETYNEQFF
TRBV27	TRBJ2-2	CASSLRLERTGELFF
TRBV5-1	TRBJ1-2	CASSFKFQGSGYTF
TRBV4-3	TRBJ2-1	CASSQAQGFNEQFF
TRBV18	TRBJ1-2	CASSPPMGQGNSVRGYTF
TRBV28	TRBJ2-3	CASSLQVWTDTQYF
TRBV7-2	TRBJ1-5	CASSRQGGQPQHF
TRBV7-9	TRBJ1-4	CASSFTGNEKLFF
TRBV5-4	TRBJ2-3	CASSLWLQGTDTQYF
TRBV28	TRBJ2-4	CATRLAGEGRAKNIQYF
TRBV30	TRBJ2-6	CAWSVAGGNVAGANVLTF
TRBV29-1	TRBJ2-7	CSVGGRSGDFDEQYF
TRBV7-2	TRBJ2-5	CASSLARETQYF
TRBV5-4	TRBJ2-5	CASSEDGTLQETQYF
TRBV9	TRBJ2-2	CASSTPGELFF
TRBV14	TRBJ2-7	CASSQSLRSSYEQYF
TRBV30	TRBJ1-6	CAWSLGAWDSPLHF
TRBV19	TRBJ2-1	CASRLTGVSYNEQFF
TRBV7-2	TRBJ2-1	CASSFTSGGYNEQFF
TRBV5-1	TRBJ2-5	CASSWGSSGGAAHQETQYF
TRBV5-1	TRBJ2-2	CASSPGQGWTGELFF
TRBV7-6	TRBJ1-1	CASSLTGGPNTEAFF
TRBV6-6	TRBJ2-3	CASRATDTQYF